Listed below are T cell receptor beta chains from one sample, sequenced in a study of stem cell transplantation in POMP-related autoinflammatory disease. TCRdb's copy holds only in-frame clones and misses some; the assay was immunoSEQ multiplex PCR. Counted here are over 2,000 clones, roughly 84% occurring once; the ten biggest clones make up 2.4%. This specimen consisted of Tregs from PBMCs, obtained after stem cell transplantation. The origin of the receptors is a human patient with POMP-related autoinflammation and immune dysregulation (PRAID). Certain T cells may be donor cells from the graft. The CDR3 runs from the conserved cysteine through the conserved F or W. Fields, in order: V gene, clone size, D gene, J gene, CDR3 DNA, CDR3 protein. A D gene is named only where the DNA matches it firmly. The size entry is marked missing in some rows and otherwise reads once, few, many or a size class.

TRBV5-1	NA	NA	TRBJ1-2	TGCGCCAGCAGCTTGTACGGACAGCCTCACTATGGCTACACCTTC	CASSLYGQPHYGYTF
TRBV5-5	NA	TRBD1	TRBJ1-6	TGTGCCAGCAGCTTCGAAGACAGGGGTTCACCCCTCCACTTT	CASSFEDRGSPLHF
TRBV7-8	NA	NA	TRBJ1-6	TGTGCCAGCAGCTCCAAGCCTTTAGTGTTTTCACCCCTCCACTTT	CASSSKPLVFSPLHF
TRBV27	NA	TRBD1	TRBJ2-5	TGTGCCAGCAGTTCCTATAGGGGACAGGGGGCCCAAGAGACCCAGTACTTC	CASSSYRGQGAQETQYF
TRBV10-3	NA	NA	TRBJ1-4	TGTGCCATCAGTGGCGCAGCGCTTCATGAAAAACTGTTTTTT	CAISGAALHEKLFF
TRBV11-1	NA	TRBD1	TRBJ2-7	TGTGCCAGCAGCCTCAATCCGGGACAGGGCCACGAGCAGTACTTC	CASSLNPGQGHEQYF
TRBV5-1	NA	NA	TRBJ2-5	TGCGCCAGCAGCTTGGATTCAGAGACCCAGTACTTC	CASSLDSETQYF
TRBV5-1	NA	NA	TRBJ1-4	TGCGCCAGCAGCTTCCGGAGATCTAATGAAAAACTGTTTTTT	CASSFRRSNEKLFF
TRBV9	NA	TRBD1	TRBJ2-2	TGTGCCAGCAGCAACCCCCTCATTGGAGGGGGACAGGGGGCCCGGGAGCTGTTTTTT	CASSNPLIGGGQGARELFF
TRBV6-1	once	NA	TRBJ1-6	TGTGCCAGCAGTAGTCCCGGGACTGGAAATTCACCCCTCCACTTT	CASSSPGTGNSPLHF
TRBV28	NA	NA	TRBJ1-1	TGTGCCAGCAGGCGGGGGGCGACGTACACTGAAGCTTTCTTT	CASRRGATYTEAFF
TRBV10-3	NA	NA	TRBJ1-2	TGTGCCATCAGTGAGTCGACTGCTAACTATGGCTACACCTTC	CAISESTANYGYTF
TRBV11-2	NA	TRBD2	TRBJ2-3	TGTGCCAGCAGCTTAGTAGGACTAGCGGGGGTGCTAAGCACAGATACGCAGTATTTT	CASSLVGLAGVLSTDTQYF
TRBV11-3	once	NA	TRBJ2-1	TGTGCCAGCAGCATTAACAATGAGCAGTTCTTC	CASSINNEQFF
TRBV2	NA	TRBD1	TRBJ2-5	TGTGCCAGCAGTAGGACAGGGTTGCAAGAGACCCAGTACTTC	CASSRTGLQETQYF
TRBV5-1	NA	NA	TRBJ1-3	TGCGCCAGCAGCACTCAGAGCTCTGGAAACACCATATATTTT	CASSTQSSGNTIYF
TRBV27	NA	NA	TRBJ2-1	TGTGCCAGCAAGGGTCCCTACGGGACTCCGAACAATGAGCAGTTCTTC	CASKGPYGTPNNEQFF
TRBV5-1	NA	NA	TRBJ1-6	TGCGCCAGCAGCTTGGGCCGGTTCTCCTATAATTCACCCCTCCACTTT	CASSLGRFSYNSPLHF